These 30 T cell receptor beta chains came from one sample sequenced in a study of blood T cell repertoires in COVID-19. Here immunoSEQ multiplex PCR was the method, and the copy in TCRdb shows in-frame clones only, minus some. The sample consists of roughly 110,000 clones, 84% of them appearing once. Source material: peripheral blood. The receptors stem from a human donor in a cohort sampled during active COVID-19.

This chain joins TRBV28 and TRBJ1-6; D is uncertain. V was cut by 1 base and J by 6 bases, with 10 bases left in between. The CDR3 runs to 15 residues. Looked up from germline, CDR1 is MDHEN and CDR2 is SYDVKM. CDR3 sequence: CASSLFGVGNSPLHF. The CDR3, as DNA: TGTGCCAGCAGTTTATTCGGGGTGGGTAATTCACCCCTCCACTTT.

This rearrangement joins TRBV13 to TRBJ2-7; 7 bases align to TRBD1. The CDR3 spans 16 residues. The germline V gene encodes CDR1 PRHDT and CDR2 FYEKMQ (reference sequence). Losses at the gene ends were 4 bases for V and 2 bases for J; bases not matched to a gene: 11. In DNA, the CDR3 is TGTGCCAGCAGCTCGGGGACAGAAAAATTCACCTACGAGCAGTACTTC. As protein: CASSSGTEKFTYEQYF. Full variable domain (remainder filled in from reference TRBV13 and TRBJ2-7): AAGVIQSPRHLIKEKRETATLKCYPIPRHDTVYWYQQGPGQDPQFLISFYEKMQSDKGSIPDRFSAQQFSDYHSELNMSSLELGDSALYFCASSSGTEKFTYEQYFGPGTRLTVT.

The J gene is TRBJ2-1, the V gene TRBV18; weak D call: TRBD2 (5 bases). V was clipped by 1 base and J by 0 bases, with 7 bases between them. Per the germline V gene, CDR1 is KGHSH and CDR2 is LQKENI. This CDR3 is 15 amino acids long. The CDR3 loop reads CASSPLTTSYNEQFF. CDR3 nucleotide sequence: TGTGCCAGCTCACCACTGACTACCTCCTACAATGAGCAGTTCTTC.

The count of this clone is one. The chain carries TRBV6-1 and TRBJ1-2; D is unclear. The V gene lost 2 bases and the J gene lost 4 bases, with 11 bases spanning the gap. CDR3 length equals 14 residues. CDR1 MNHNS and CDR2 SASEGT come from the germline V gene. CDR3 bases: TGTGCCAGCAGTGAAAGTCCAGGCCCCTATGGCTACACCTTC. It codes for CASSESPGPYGYTF.

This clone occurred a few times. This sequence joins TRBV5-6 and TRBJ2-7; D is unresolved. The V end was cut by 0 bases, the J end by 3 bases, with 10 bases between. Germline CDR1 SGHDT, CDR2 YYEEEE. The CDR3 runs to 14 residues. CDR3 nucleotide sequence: TGTGCCAGCAGCTTGGGCCTGTCGGGCTACGAGCAGTACGTC. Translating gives CASSLGLSGYEQYV.

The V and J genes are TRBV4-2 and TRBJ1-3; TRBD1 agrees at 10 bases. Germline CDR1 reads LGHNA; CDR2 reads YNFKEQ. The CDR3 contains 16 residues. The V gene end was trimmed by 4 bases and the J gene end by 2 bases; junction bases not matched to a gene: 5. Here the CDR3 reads CASSPRQGAAGNTIYF. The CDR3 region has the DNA TGTGCCAGCAGCCCCCGACAGGGGGCTGCTGGAAACACCATATATTTT.

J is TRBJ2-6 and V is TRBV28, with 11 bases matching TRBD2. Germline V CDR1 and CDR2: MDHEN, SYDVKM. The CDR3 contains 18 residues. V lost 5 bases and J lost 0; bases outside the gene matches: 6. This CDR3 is CASSVTSGVSSGANVLTF. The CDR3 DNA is TGTGCCAGCAGTGTGACTAGCGGGGTGAGCTCTGGGGCCAACGTCCTGACTTTC.

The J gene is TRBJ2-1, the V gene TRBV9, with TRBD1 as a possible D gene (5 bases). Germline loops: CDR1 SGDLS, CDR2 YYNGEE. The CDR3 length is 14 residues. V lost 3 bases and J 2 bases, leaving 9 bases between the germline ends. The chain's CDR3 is CASSALGAYNEQFF. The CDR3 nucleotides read TGTGCCAGCAGCGCCCTAGGGGCCTACAATGAGCAGTTCTTC.

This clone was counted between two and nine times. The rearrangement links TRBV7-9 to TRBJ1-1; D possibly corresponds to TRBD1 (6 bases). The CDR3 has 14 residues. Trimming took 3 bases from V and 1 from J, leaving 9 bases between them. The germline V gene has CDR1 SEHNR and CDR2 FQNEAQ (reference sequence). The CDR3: CASSFYRENTEAFF. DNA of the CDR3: TGTGCCAGCAGCTTCTACAGGGAGAACACTGAAGCTTTCTTT.

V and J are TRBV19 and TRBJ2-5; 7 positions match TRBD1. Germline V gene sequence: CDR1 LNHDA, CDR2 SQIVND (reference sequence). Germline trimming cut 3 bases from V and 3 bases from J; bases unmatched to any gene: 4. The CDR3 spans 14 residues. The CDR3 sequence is CASSMWDRKETQYF. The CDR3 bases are TGTGCCAGTAGTATGTGGGACAGAAAAGAGACCCAGTACTTC. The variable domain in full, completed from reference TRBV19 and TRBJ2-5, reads DGGITQSPKYLFRKEGQNVTLSCEQNLNHDAMYWYRQDPGQGLRLIYYSQIVNDFQKGDIAEGYSVSREKKESFPLTVTSAQKNPTAFYLCASSMWDRKETQYFGPGTRLLVL.

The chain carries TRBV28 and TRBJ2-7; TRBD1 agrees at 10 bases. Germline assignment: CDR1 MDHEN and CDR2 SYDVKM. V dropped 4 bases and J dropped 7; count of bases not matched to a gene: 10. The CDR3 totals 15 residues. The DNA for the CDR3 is TGTGCCAGCAGTTCTTCCGGGACAGGGGTGGGAGAGCAGTACTTC. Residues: CASSSSGTGVGEQYF.

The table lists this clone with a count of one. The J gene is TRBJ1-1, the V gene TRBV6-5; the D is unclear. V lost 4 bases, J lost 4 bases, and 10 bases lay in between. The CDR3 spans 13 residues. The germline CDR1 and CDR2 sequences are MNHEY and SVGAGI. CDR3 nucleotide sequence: TGTGCCAGCAGTTCCCAACGGGGCACTGAAGCTTTCTTT. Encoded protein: CASSSQRGTEAFF.

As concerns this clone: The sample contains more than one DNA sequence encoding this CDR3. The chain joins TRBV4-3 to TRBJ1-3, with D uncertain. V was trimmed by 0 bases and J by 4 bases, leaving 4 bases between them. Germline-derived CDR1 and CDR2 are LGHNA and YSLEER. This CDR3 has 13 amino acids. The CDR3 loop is CASSQERGNTIYF. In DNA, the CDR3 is TGCGCCAGCAGCCAAGAACGGGGAAACACCATATATTTT.

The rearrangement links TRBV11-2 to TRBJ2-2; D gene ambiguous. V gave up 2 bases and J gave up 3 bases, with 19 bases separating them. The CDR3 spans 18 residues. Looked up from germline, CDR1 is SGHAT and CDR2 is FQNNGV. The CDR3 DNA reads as TGTGCCAGCAGCTTACCTTCTTACAGCCCCCTTCACACCGGGGAGCTGTTTTTT. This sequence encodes CASSLPSYSPLHTGELFF.

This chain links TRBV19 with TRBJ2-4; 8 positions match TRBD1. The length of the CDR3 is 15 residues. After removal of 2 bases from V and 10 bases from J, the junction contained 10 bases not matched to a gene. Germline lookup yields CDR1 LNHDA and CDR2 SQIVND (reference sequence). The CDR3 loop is CASSINSPRQGIQYF. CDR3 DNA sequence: TGTGCCAGTAGTATAAACTCCCCGAGACAGGGGATTCAGTACTTC.

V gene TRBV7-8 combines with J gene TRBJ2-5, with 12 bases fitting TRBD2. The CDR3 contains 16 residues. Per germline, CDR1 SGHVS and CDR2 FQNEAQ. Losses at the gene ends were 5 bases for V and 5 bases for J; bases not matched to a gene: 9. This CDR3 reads CASSVRLAGVGETQYF. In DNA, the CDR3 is TGTGCCAGCAGCGTAAGACTAGCGGGAGTCGGGGAGACCCAGTACTTC.

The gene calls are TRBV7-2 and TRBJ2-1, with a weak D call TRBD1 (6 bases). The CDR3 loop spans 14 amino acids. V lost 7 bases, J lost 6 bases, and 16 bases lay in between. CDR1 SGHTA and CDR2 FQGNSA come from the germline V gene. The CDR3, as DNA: TGTGCCAGCAATTTAAGGACAGCGGTCAATGAGCAGTTCTTC. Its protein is CASNLRTAVNEQFF.

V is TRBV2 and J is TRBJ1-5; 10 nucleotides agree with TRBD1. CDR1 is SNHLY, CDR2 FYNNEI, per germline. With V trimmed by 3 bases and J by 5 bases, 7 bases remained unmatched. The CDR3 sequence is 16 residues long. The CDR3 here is CASSDSDRGLYQPQHF. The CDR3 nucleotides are TGTGCCAGCAGTGACTCTGACAGGGGGCTCTATCAGCCCCAGCATTTT.

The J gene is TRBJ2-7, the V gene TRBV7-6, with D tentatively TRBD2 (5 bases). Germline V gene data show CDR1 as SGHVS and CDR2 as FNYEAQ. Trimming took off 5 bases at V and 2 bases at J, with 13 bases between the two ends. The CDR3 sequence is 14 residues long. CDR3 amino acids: CASSANPTTYEQYF. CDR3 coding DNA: TGTGCCAGCAGCGCCAATCCGACTACCTACGAGCAGTACTTC. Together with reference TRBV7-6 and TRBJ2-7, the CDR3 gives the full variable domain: GAGVSQSPRYKVTKRGQDVALRCDPISGHVSLYWYRQALGQGPEFLTYFNYEAQQDKSGLPNDRFSAERPEGSISTLTIQRTEQRDSAMYRCASSANPTTYEQYFGPGTRLTVT.

CDR3 in amino acids: CASSFTGQETQYF. DNA for the CDR3: TGTGCCAGCAGTTTTACCGGGCAAGAGACCCAGTACTTC. This chain connects TRBV12-3 or TRBV12-4 to TRBJ2-5; D is uncertain. With 3 bases removed from V and 2 bases from J, the gap between germline ends came to 7 bases. This CDR3 region has 13 residues.

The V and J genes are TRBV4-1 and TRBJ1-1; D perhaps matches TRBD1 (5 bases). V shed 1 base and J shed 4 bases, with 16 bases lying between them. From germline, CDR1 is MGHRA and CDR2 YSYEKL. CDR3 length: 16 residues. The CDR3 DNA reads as TGCGCCAGCAGCCAAGCAGAGGCCCGGGGGGGCACTGAAGCTTTCTTT. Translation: CASSQAEARGGTEAFF.

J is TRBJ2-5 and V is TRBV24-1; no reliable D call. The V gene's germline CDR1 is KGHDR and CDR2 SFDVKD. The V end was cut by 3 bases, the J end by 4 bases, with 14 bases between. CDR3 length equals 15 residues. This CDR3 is CATSDRLDSGETQYF. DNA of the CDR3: TGTGCCACCAGTGATCGGCTCGATTCAGGAGAGACCCAGTACTTC.

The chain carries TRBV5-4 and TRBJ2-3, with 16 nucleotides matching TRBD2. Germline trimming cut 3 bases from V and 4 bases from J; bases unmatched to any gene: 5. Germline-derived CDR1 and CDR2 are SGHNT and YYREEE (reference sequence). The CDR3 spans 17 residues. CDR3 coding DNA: TGTGCCAGCAGCTCAGGGACTAGCGGGAGGGCCCCAGATACGCAGTATTTT. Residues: CASSSGTSGRAPDTQYF. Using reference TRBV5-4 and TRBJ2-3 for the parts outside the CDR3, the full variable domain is ETGVTQSPTHLIKTRGQQVTLRCSSQSGHNTVSWYQQALGQGPQFIFQYYREEENGRGNFPPRFSGLQFPNYSSELNVNALELDDSALYLCASSSGTSGRAPDTQYFGPGTRLTVL.

CDR3 DNA sequence: TGTGCCAGTAGTTTGATCTCCTCGGATGAGCAGTTCTTC. Its protein is CASSLISSDEQFF. The V call is TRBV19, the J call TRBJ2-1; D gene unclear. Trimming stripped 5 bases from V and 8 bases from J, with 13 bases between. Germline V lookup: CDR1 LNHDA, CDR2 SQIVND (reference sequence). There are 13 residues in the CDR3.

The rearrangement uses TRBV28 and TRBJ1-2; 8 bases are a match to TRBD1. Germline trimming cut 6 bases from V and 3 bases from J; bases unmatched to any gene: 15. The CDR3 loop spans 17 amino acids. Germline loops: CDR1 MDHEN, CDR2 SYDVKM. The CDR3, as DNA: TGTGCCAGCAGATCAGGGGGCGCATTTATTGAGTACTATGGCTACACCTTC. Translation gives CASRSGGAFIEYYGYTF.

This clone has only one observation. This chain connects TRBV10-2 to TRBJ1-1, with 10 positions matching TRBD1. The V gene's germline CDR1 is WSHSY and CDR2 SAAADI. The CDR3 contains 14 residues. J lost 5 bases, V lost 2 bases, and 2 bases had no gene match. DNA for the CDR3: TGCGCCAGCAGTGAGGGACAGGGGGGAACTGAAGCTTTCTTT. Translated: CASSEGQGGTEAFF.

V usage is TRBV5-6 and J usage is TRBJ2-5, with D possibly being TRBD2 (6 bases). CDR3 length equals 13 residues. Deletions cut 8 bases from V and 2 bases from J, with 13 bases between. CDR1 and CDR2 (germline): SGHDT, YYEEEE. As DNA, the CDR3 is TGTGCCAGTCAAACTAGCCCTCAAGAGACCCAGTACTTC. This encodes CASQTSPQETQYF.

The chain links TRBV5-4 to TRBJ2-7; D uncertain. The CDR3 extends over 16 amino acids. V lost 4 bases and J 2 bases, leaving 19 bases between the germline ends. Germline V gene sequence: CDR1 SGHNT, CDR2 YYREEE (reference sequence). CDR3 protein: CASSPNLHSRTYEQYF. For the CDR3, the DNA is TGTGCCAGCAGCCCTAATTTACACAGCAGAACCTACGAGCAGTACTTC.

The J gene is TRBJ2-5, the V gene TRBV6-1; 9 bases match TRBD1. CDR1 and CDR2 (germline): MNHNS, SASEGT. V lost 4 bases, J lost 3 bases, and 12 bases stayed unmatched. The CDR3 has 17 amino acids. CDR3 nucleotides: TGTGCCAGCAGTGCCGGCCTTTCGGGACAGGGTAAAGAGACCCAGTACTTC. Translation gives CASSAGLSGQGKETQYF.

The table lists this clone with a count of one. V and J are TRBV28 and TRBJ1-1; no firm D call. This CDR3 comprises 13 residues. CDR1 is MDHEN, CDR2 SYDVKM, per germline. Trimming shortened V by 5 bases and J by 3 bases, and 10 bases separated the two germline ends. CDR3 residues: CASSPDKYTEAFF. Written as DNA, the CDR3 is TGTGCCAGCAGTCCCGACAAGTACACTGAAGCTTTCTTT.